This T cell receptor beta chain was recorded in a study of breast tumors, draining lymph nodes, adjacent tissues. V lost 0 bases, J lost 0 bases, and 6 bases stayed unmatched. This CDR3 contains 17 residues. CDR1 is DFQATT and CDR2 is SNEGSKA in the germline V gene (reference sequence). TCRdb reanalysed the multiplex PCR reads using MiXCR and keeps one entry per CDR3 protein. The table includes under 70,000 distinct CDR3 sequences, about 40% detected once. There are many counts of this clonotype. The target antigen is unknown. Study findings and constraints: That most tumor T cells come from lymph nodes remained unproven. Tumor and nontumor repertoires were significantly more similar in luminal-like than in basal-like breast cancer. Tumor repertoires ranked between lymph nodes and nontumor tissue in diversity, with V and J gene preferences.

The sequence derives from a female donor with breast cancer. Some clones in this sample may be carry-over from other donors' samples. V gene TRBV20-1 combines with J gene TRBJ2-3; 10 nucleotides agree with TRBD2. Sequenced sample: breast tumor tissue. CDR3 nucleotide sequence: TGCAGTGCTAGAGAGGCTAGCGGGAGCCCTAGCACAGATACGCAGTATTTT. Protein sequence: CSAREASGSPSTDTQYF.